This T cell receptor (beta chain) was retrieved from a study of CD8 T cells in Susac syndrome. Random hexamers were used to reverse transcribe roughly 0.5 to 1 ug of RNA. Amplification of TCR beta CDR3 used immunoSEQ multiplex PCR across 54 Vbeta and 13 Jbeta. In TCRdb, the immunoSEQ multiplex PCR reads were re-called with MiXCR into one record per CDR3 protein. The table has about 200,000 distinct CDR3 sequences, over 90% seen once. The sequenced target, TCR beta, came from blood CD8+ and CD4+ T cells. Multiple sclerosis controls were treatment-naive patients with stable or active relapsing-remitting disease. TEMRA cells were FACS-enriched, and CD8+ and CD4+ T cells were isolated negatively. The source is a human donor with multiple sclerosis. The sample comprised CD4+ T cells from PBMCs.

Here the CDR3 reads CAWSVGTGNEKLFF. The CDR3 DNA reads TGTGCCTGGAGTGTAGGGACAGGGAATGAAAAACTGTTTTTT. The V call is TRBV30, the J call TRBJ1-4, with 9 positions matching TRBD1. The trim removed 0 bases at V and 5 bases at J, leaving 1 base unmatched. The CDR3 is made up of 14 amino acids. Germline lookup yields CDR1 GTSNPN and CDR2 SVGIG (reference sequence).